This is a list of T cell receptor beta chains from one sample in a study of cytomegalovirus exposure and HLA in healthy donors. Using immunoSEQ multiplex PCR, the repertoire was profiled, and TCRdb retains in-frame clones only, with some absent. In the table there are approximately 210,000 clones, over 80% of which are singletons. The sequenced sample was PBMCs. Receptors originate from a woman aged 45 to 65 in good health and CMV-seropositive. The CDR3 runs from the conserved cysteine through the conserved F or W. The order of the fields is CDR3 DNA, CDR3 protein, J gene, clone size, V gene, CDR3 length, D gene. D genes are given only for firm matches. Where a row states a size, it is once, few, many or the class of an expanded clone; other rows omit it.

CDR3nt: TGTGCCTGGTCTGGGGGACAGCAAGAGACCCAGTACTTC
CDR3aa: CAWSGGQQETQYF
j_gene: TRBJ2-5
abundance: .
v_gene: TRBV30
len: 13
d_gene: TRBD1

CDR3nt: TGTGCCTGGAGCTCCGTAAATAGCAATCAGCCCCAGCATTTT
CDR3aa: CAWSSVNSNQPQHF
j_gene: TRBJ1-5
abundance: .
v_gene: TRBV30
len: 14
d_gene: .

CDR3nt: TGTGCCAGTGGAACGTTAGGGGAGGGCAATCAGCCCCAGCATTTT
CDR3aa: CASGTLGEGNQPQHF
j_gene: TRBJ1-5
abundance: once
v_gene: TRBV19
len: 15
d_gene: .

CDR3nt: TGCGCCAGCAGCCAAGTGAGGGGCAATCAGCCCCAGCATTTT
CDR3aa: CASSQVRGNQPQHF
j_gene: TRBJ1-5
abundance: few
v_gene: TRBV4-1
len: 14
d_gene: .

CDR3nt: TGTGCCAGCAGTTTAAGGCCAGGTGCCAACTATGGCTACACCTTC
CDR3aa: CASSLRPGANYGYTF
j_gene: TRBJ1-2
abundance: .
v_gene: TRBV27
len: 15
d_gene: .

CDR3nt: TGCGCCAGCAGCCCAAGGACAGGCCTCGCGGGCTATGGCTACACCTTC
CDR3aa: CASSPRTGLAGYGYTF
j_gene: TRBJ1-2
abundance: .
v_gene: TRBV5-1
len: 16
d_gene: TRBD1

CDR3nt: TGTGCCAGCAGTTTATCCCCTACCCTATCTAGCGGGGGGGCCCACGGGGAGCTGTTTTTT
CDR3aa: CASSLSPTLSSGGAHGELFF
j_gene: TRBJ2-2
abundance: .
v_gene: TRBV27
len: 20
d_gene: TRBD2

CDR3nt: TGTGCCAGCTCACTGGACAGTCCCGTGGCCTCTGGGGCCAACGTCCTGACTTTC
CDR3aa: CASSLDSPVASGANVLTF
j_gene: TRBJ2-6
abundance: few
v_gene: TRBV18
len: 18
d_gene: .

CDR3nt: TGTGCCAGCTCACCACGGAATAGCGGAACAGATACGCAGTATTTT
CDR3aa: CASSPRNSGTDTQYF
j_gene: TRBJ2-3
abundance: .
v_gene: TRBV18
len: 15
d_gene: .

CDR3nt: TGTGCCAGCAGCCCAGGGGACCCCTCGACACAAGAGACCCAGTACTTC
CDR3aa: CASSPGDPSTQETQYF
j_gene: TRBJ2-5
abundance: .
v_gene: TRBV28
len: 16
d_gene: .

CDR3nt: TGCGCCAGCAGCCAAGAGGGACAGCCTAATGAAAAACTGTTTTTT
CDR3aa: CASSQEGQPNEKLFF
j_gene: TRBJ1-4
abundance: few
v_gene: TRBV4-3
len: 15
d_gene: TRBD1

CDR3nt: TGTGCCAGCAGACTCGGACAAATTAATGAAAAACTGTTTTTT
CDR3aa: CASRLGQINEKLFF
j_gene: TRBJ1-4
abundance: .
v_gene: TRBV7-2
len: 14
d_gene: .

CDR3nt: TGTGCCAGCAGTTTAAAAGGGGTAAACTATGGCTACACCTTC
CDR3aa: CASSLKGVNYGYTF
j_gene: TRBJ1-2
abundance: .
v_gene: TRBV27
len: 14
d_gene: .

CDR3nt: TGTGCCAGCAGTTTTCCACCGGGTGGCTACACCTTC
CDR3aa: CASSFPPGGYTF
j_gene: TRBJ1-2
abundance: .
v_gene: TRBV28
len: 12
d_gene: .

CDR3nt: TGTGCCAGCAGCTTATCCAGGGCGAGGAACACTGAAGCTTTCTTT
CDR3aa: CASSLSRARNTEAFF
j_gene: TRBJ1-1
abundance: .
v_gene: TRBV7-3
len: 15
d_gene: .